The sequence of this T cell receptor beta chain was determined in a study of blood T cell repertoires in COVID-19 (TCRdb year 2020). At the level of the whole study: Collaborator samples came from the United States, Italy and Spain and covered acute and convalescent phases of COVID-19. The prospective study material was composed of cDNA or gDNA derived from T cells, B-cell-depleted T cells, or PBMCs. The dataset comprised deeply sampled blood TCRbeta repertoires from subjects exposed to, actively infected with, or recovered from COVID-19. The repertoires were released in a freely available public database meant as a resource for research on the immune response to SARS-CoV-2. Samples were obtained from the ongoing ImmuneRACE study (first 160 participants) and from about 1,300 subjects provided by 6 global collaborators. Nearly every sample came with metadata listing a de-identified subject ID, COVID-19 status, age in years and sex. HLA class I and class II types, where available, came from metadata supplied by the sample provider rather than from assay-based typing.

V is shortened by 4 bases, J by 6 bases, and the region joining them spans 6 bases. The CDR3 numbers 12 residues from cysteine through phenylalanine. The sequence is cut down to CDR3 DNA, 36 bases in frame from base 1. Taken from the germline V gene, the CDR1 and CDR2 loops are SGHTA and FQGNSA. Collaborating institutions collected whole blood in K2EDTA tubes following their own protocols. Collaborator samples were shipped for TCRbeta analysis as frozen whole blood, isolated PBMCs, or DNA extracted from either sample type. The immunoSEQ Assay, a bias-controlled multiplex PCR, was used to amplify TCRbeta CDR3 regions from genomic DNA. The authors' pipeline ran thus. Within the assay, amplification of reference gene primers was used to estimate how many nucleated cells each sample contained. Sequence reads were collapsed and filtered to measure the absolute abundance of every unique TCRbeta CDR3 rearrangement. For each sample, productive Simpson clonality was calculated by taking the square root of Simpson's diversity index across productive rearrangements. TCRdb retrieved this table from immuneACCESS and kept in-frame rearrangements only. Not all clones are present; in checked studies, unresolved V genes account for under half, and no reason is known for the remainder. The V and J calls and clone size are taken from that table; D and trimming were inferred from the DNA. The sample table contains some 120,000 clones; only one count was recorded for 83% of them. 5.5% to 6% of the sample belongs to the ten largest clones.

Comments on this clone: This receptor's antigen is unknown. Base-call qualities are not available, and no considerably larger clone is one nucleotide away.

Overall study outcomes, separate from this receptor: The amount of clinical and demographic metadata varied by source and participant and was provided uncurated.

This TCR was recovered from a man older than 75 with active or convalescent COVID-19. The V and J genes are TRBV7-2 and TRBJ2-2; the D gene cannot be resolved reliably. The material sequenced was peripheral blood. The nucleotide sequence is TGTGCCAGCAGCTCTCCCCCCGGGGAGCTGTTTTTT. Protein translation: CASSSPPGELFF.